The 21 T cell receptor beta chains reported below all come from one sample, sequenced in a study of low-dose radiotherapy and immunotherapy resistance in tumors. TRAV- and TRBV-specific primers primed first-strand cDNA, covering alpha and beta chains. PCR amplification of the TCRs was performed with Phusion for 20 PCR cycles, and it relied on a constant-region primer together with a V-primer adapter. One entry per CDR3 protein results from TCRdb running MiXCR on the reads. The table has about 7,300 distinct CDR3 sequences, around 80% seen once. The receptors derive from a human donor with advanced metastatic prostate, ovarian, gallbladder or colorectal cancer (not recorded which). This table probably holds off-target reads from a library built for another chain.

The chain is built from TRBV11-2 and TRBJ1-2; 8 bases are shared with TRBD1. The CDR3 sequence is 14 residues long. Germline loops: CDR1 SGHAT, CDR2 FQNNGV. The V segment lost 1 base and the J segment 7 bases; nucleotides outside the gene matches: 5. In DNA, the CDR3 is TGTGCCAGCAGCTTAGGACAGGGGATGCGTGGCTACACCTTC. This encodes CASSLGQGMRGYTF.

V and J are TRBV5-5 and TRBJ1-6; D ambiguous. Trimming removed 4 bases at V and 9 bases at J, with 14 bases between. CDR1 is SGHKS, CDR2 YYEKEE, per germline (reference sequence). The CDR3 covers 14 residues. CDR3 protein: CASSPVRGSSPLHF. The CDR3 DNA follows: TGTGCCAGCAGCCCCGTAAGAGGGAGTTCACCCCTCCACTTT. The full variable domain, rest sourced from reference TRBV5-5 and TRBJ1-6, is DAGVTQSPTHLIKTRGQQVTLRCSPISGHKSVSWYQQVLGQGPQFIFQYYEKEERGRGNFPDRFSARQFPNYSSELNVNALLLGDSALYLCASSPVRGSSPLHFGNGTRLTVT.

The chain carries TRBV5-4 and TRBJ2-7, with D uncertain. CDR3 length equals 16 residues. Germline assignment: CDR1 SGHNT and CDR2 YYREEE (reference sequence). Between the trimmed V and J ends, which lost 4 bases and 2 bases, there was a span of 19 bases. CDR3 sequence: CASSESREFGPYEQYF. The CDR3 bases are TGTGCCAGCAGCGAATCCCGCGAATTCGGGCCCTACGAGCAGTACTTC.

This clonotype was detected only once. The rearrangement joins TRBV5-5 to TRBJ2-1; TRBD2 might be the D (5 bases). V lost 3 bases and J 6 bases, leaving 10 bases between the germline ends. Germline V lookup: CDR1 SGHKS, CDR2 YYEKEE (reference sequence). The CDR3 spans 13 residues. In DNA, the CDR3 is TGTGCCAGCAGCTCCCCTGGGAGCAATGAGCAGTTCTTC. As protein: CASSSPGSNEQFF.

V usage is TRBV3-1 and J usage is TRBJ2-1; 7 positions agree with TRBD1. The V gene's germline CDR1 is LGHDT and CDR2 YNNKEL (reference sequence). The trim removed 0 bases at V and 5 bases at J, leaving 7 bases unmatched. The CDR3 loop spans 16 amino acids. This CDR3 is CASSQDLGGADNEQFF. The CDR3 DNA follows: TGTGCCAGCAGCCAAGATTTAGGGGGCGCGGACAATGAGCAGTTCTTC.

This clonotype showed up just a few times. Compared with germline, one end of the junction differs, possibly owing to a read error. V gene TRBV9 combines with J gene TRBJ1-6; D is unresolved. The CDR3 sequence is 17 residues long. Germline assignment: CDR1 SGDLS and CDR2 YYNGEE. CDR3 sequence: CAMREAPGSTNAGKSTF. CDR3 nucleotides: TGTGCAATGAGAGAGGCCCCGGGTAGCACCAATGCAGGCAAATCAACCTTT.

This chain uses TRBV12-5 with TRBJ2-3; D is possibly TRBD2 (5 bases). Germline assignment: CDR1 LGHNT and CDR2 FRNRAP. There are 15 residues in the CDR3. The V end was cut by 6 bases, the J end by 0 bases, with 13 bases between. The chain's CDR3 is CASGGDGKSTDTQYF. The CDR3 DNA reads TGTGCTAGTGGGGGAGACGGGAAAAGCACAGATACGCAGTATTTT.

A few counts support this clonotype. The chain couples TRBV7-2 to TRBJ1-5; D remains unclear. CDR3 size: 13 residues. The V gene lost 3 bases and the J gene lost 2 bases, with 5 bases spanning the gap. The germline gives CDR1 SGHTA, CDR2 FQGNSA. CDR3 bases: TGTGCCAGCAGCTTTGAAGGCAATCAGCCCCAGCATTTT. Its translation is CASSFEGNQPQHF.

This rearrangement joins TRBV14 to TRBJ2-6, with 7 nucleotides matching TRBD1. Germline assignment: CDR1 SGHDN and CDR2 FVKESK. V shed 3 bases, J shed 2 bases, and the junction held 10 bases outside the gene matches. The CDR3 is 18 residues long. The CDR3 bases are TGTGCCAGCAGCCAGAAACAGGGGATCCCAACTGGGGCCAACGTCCTGACTTTC. Its protein is CASSQKQGIPTGANVLTF.

Here the CDR3 DNA reads TGTGCCAGCAGTGAGGACTATCAGGGGTTGCGGCCCCAGCATTTT. Protein sequence: CASSEDYQGLRPQHF. The chain recombines TRBV6-1 with TRBJ1-5; perhaps TRBD1 as D (6 bases). Trimming shortened V by 3 bases and J by 9 bases, and 18 bases separated the two germline ends. Per the germline V gene, CDR1 is MNHNS and CDR2 is SASEGT. This CDR3 comprises 15 residues.

This clonotype was seen more than once but under ten times. The rearrangement uses TRBV11-2 and TRBJ2-3, with a tentative D call TRBD2 (5 bases). V was pared by 1 base and J by 2 bases, with 10 bases between. Looked up from germline, CDR1 is SGHAT and CDR2 is FQNNGV. The CDR3 covers 15 residues. The CDR3 spells CASSLGSGLTDTQYF. Here the CDR3 DNA reads TGTGCCAGCAGCTTAGGGAGCGGCCTCACAGATACGCAGTATTTT.

The chain joins TRBV7-2 to TRBJ2-1; possibly TRBD2 for D (6 bases). This CDR3 comprises 15 residues. Germline-derived CDR1 and CDR2 are SGHTA and FQGNSA. V lost 5 bases to trimming and J lost 1 base, with 12 bases between them. For the CDR3, the DNA is TGTGCCAGCAGCAGGGCGGGGTTTTCCTACAATGAGCAGTTCTTC. This encodes CASSRAGFSYNEQFF.

The sample holds one count of this clonotype. The chain combines TRBV7-8 with TRBJ1-5, with D unclear. Trimming removed 8 bases at V and 5 bases at J, with 10 bases between. Germline V gives CDR1 SGHVS, CDR2 FQNEAQ. The CDR3 has 12 amino acids. Here the CDR3 DNA reads TGTGCCAGCGCCCGGGTTTATCAGCCCCAGCATTTT. Amino acid sequence: CASARVYQPQHF.

This clonotype occurred a few times. This chain uses TRBV2 with TRBJ2-4; D possibly corresponds to TRBD1 (5 bases). CDR3 length: 12 residues. Between the trimmed V and J ends, which lost 6 bases and 5 bases, there was a span of 8 bases. Germline CDR1 and CDR2: SNHLY and FYNNEI. The CDR3 nucleotides are TGTGCCAGCAGACAAGGGGAAAACATTCAGTACTTC. Protein: CASRQGENIQYF.

This chain joins TRBV10-2 and TRBJ2-5, with 9 bases fitting TRBD1. Germline V gene lookup returns CDR1 WSHSY and CDR2 SAAADI. This CDR3 contains 13 residues. The J segment lost 10 bases and the V segment lost 4 bases, leaving 7 bases of the junction unmatched. The CDR3 coding sequence is TGCGCCAGCAGTGCCGACAGGGGGAGGTTCCAGTACTTC. Protein sequence: CASSADRGRFQYF.

The chain recombines TRBV2 with TRBJ1-1, with D maybe TRBD1 (5 bases). The CDR3 runs 13 residues. Trimming left V 6 bases short and J 5 bases short, with 13 bases between. Germline CDR1 SNHLY, CDR2 FYNNEI. The CDR3 nucleotides read TGTGCCAGCAGCCAGGGTGAGGGAACTGAAGCTTTCTTT. Translation: CASSQGEGTEAFF.

A few counts support this clonotype. V gene TRBV6-6 combines with J gene TRBJ2-1, with D uncertain. CDR3 length: 15 residues. V was pared by 3 bases and J by 0 bases, with 9 bases between. Per the germline V gene, CDR1 is MNHNY and CDR2 is SVGAGI (reference sequence). The CDR3 sequence is CASSYGSSSYNEQFF. CDR3 in DNA: TGTGCCAGCAGTTATGGCTCCAGCTCCTACAATGAGCAGTTCTTC.

Here the CDR3 DNA reads TGTGCCAGCAGCTTGGACAGGGATGTGGGAGGCTACACCTTC. Translated: CASSLDRDVGGYTF. This chain joins TRBV7-2 and TRBJ1-2; TRBD1 agrees at 8 bases. The CDR3 spans 14 residues. CDR1 and CDR2 from the germline V gene are SGHTA and FQGNSA. Trimming cost V 3 bases and J 8 bases; bases outside gene matches: 8.

The rearrangement links TRBV3-1 to TRBJ2-2; 7 bases map to TRBD2. The V gene end was trimmed by 10 bases and the J gene end by 2 bases; junction bases not matched to a gene: 7. CDR3 length equals 14 residues. Germline values: CDR1 LGHDT, CDR2 YNNKEL (reference sequence). DNA for the CDR3: TGTGCCACCTCCGCTAGCGGTAACACCGGGGAGCTGTTTTTT. It codes for CATSASGNTGELFF.

This clonotype came up a few times. The chain has TRBV5-1 and TRBJ2-1; D is ambiguous. This CDR3 region has 12 residues. Germline assignment: CDR1 SGHRS and CDR2 YFSETQ. V gave up 4 bases and J gave up 14 bases, with 16 bases separating them. The CDR3 DNA reads as TGCGCCAGCAGCCTGCATGAAACTAAGGAGTTCTTC. Its translation is CASSLHETKEFF. The full variable domain, with the rest looked up from reference TRBV5-1 and TRBJ2-1, is KAGVTQTPRYLIKTRGQQVTLSCSPISGHRSVSWYQQTPGQGLQFLFEYFSETQRNKGNFPGRFSGRQFSNSRSEMNVSTLELGDSALYLCASSLHETKEFFGPGTRLTVL.

The chain is built from TRBV7-6 and TRBJ2-7; perhaps D is TRBD1 or TRBD2 (5 bases each). Germline CDR1 reads SGHVS; CDR2 reads FNYEAQ. The ends were cut back, 5 bases at V and 6 bases at J, with 14 bases in the middle. The CDR3 totals 13 residues. This chain's CDR3 is CASSRGGASEQYF. For the CDR3, the DNA is TGTGCCAGCAGCCGGGGTGGGGCGAGCGAGCAGTACTTC.